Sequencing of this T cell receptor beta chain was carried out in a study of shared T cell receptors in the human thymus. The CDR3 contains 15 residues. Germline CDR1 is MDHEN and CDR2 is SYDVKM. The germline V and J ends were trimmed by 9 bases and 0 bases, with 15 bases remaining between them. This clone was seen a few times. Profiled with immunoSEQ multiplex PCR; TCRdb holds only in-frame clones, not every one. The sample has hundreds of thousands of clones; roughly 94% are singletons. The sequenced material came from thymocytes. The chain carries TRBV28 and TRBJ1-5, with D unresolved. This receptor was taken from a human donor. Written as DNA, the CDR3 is TGTGCCAGTAGATGGCAGCCCTATAGCAATCAGCCCCAGCATTTT. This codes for CASRWQPYSNQPQHF.